This T cell receptor (beta chain) originates from a study of blood T cell repertoires in COVID-19 (dated by TCRdb to the early 2020s). In the study overall: The collaborator samples originated in the United States, Italy and Spain and spanned the acute and convalescent phases of COVID-19. Samples were obtained from the ongoing ImmuneRACE study (first 160 participants) and from roughly 1,300 subjects provided by 6 global collaborators. The repertoires were released in a freely available public database meant as a resource for research on the immune response to SARS-CoV-2. Deeply sampled blood TCRbeta repertoires from subjects exposed to, actively infected with, or recovered from COVID-19 were included in the dataset. Where HLA class I and class II types were available, the types were taken from metadata supplied by the sample provider, not from assay-based typing. The material from the prospective study consisted of cDNA or gDNA derived from T cells, B-cell-depleted T cells, or PBMCs. Sample metadata almost always included a de-identified subject ID, COVID-19 status, age in years and sex. On the study overall, not on this receptor specifically: Clinical and demographic metadata were provided uncurated, with the amount varying by source and participant.

TCRbeta CDR3 regions were amplified from genomic DNA using the immunoSEQ Assay, a bias-controlled multiplex PCR. The published analysis was carried out like this. The number of nucleated cells in each sample was estimated by amplification of reference gene primers within the assay. To quantify the absolute abundance of each unique TCRbeta CDR3 rearrangement, sequence reads were collapsed and filtered. For each sample, productive Simpson clonality was calculated by taking the square root of Simpson's diversity index across productive rearrangements. Entries here come from immuneACCESS through TCRdb and include only in-frame sequences with V and J called. Some clones fail to appear in such tables; in the studies checked, an unresolved V gene covers under half of the shortfall, and the cause of the remainder is unknown. The V and J calls and clone size are taken from that table; D and trimming were inferred from the DNA. The sample yields about 130,000 clones; 84% were counted once. Around 13% of the sample is held by the ten biggest clonotypes.

Samples from volunteer blood donors who had recovered from COVID-19 were contributed by a second Seattle source. Each collaborating institution followed its own protocols to collect whole blood in K2EDTA tubes. Collaborator samples were shipped for TCRbeta analysis as frozen whole blood, isolated PBMCs, or DNA extracted from either sample type. Of note for this clone: This receptor's antigen is unknown. Base qualities are missing; no much larger clone stands one base away.

The CDR3 holds 13 amino acids from the cysteine to the phenylalanine. Just the 39-base CDR3 DNA is kept, in frame starting at base 1. Cut back by 4 bases and 4 bases, the V and J ends lie 8 bases apart. From the germline V gene, CDR1 is SGHRS and CDR2 is YFSETQ. The clonotype comes from a woman aged 25 to 45 who had recovered from COVID-19. This sequence uses TRBV5-1 and TRBJ2-2, with the D gene too uncertain to name. Sequenced sample: peripheral blood. CDR3 region: CASSPDTTGELFF. The nucleotides read TGCGCCAGCAGCCCTGACACCACCGGGGAGCTGTTTTTT.